Listed here are 6 T cell receptor beta chains from one sample, sequenced in a study of CD8+ T cells in alopecia areata. Following extraction, RNA underwent reverse transcription to cDNA, which served as the sequencing template. Here immunoSEQ multiplex PCR was the method, and the copy in TCRdb shows in-frame clones only, minus some. The sample carries around 290,000 clones, 58% recorded once. Regarding treatment: oral pan-JAK inhibitor, 5-10 mg twice daily. The sample here was CD4+ T cells sorted from blood, taken at week 24, from a patient treated with tofacitinib. These receptors were taken from a human donor with alopecia areata.

This clone appeared a few times. The chain recombines TRBV29-1 with TRBJ2-5; D remains unclear. The CDR3 has 12 amino acids. V dropped 3 bases and J dropped 5 bases, with 10 bases sitting between them. The germline gives CDR1 SQVTM, CDR2 ANQGSEA. CDR3 nucleotide sequence: TGCAGCGTTGATCACAGCCGGGAGACCCAGTACTTC. Encoded protein: CSVDHSRETQYF.

This chain joins TRBV2 and TRBJ1-1; 10 nucleotides match TRBD1. After removal of 0 bases from V and 3 bases from J, the junction contained 4 bases not matched to a gene. CDR3 length equals 16 residues. Germline CDR1 is SNHLY and CDR2 is FYNNEI. The CDR3 DNA follows: TGTGCCAGCAGTGAAGCACCGACAGGGGGCCACACTGAAGCTTTCTTT. Its translation is CASSEAPTGGHTEAFF.

The rearrangement joins TRBV30 to TRBJ1-5; D is perhaps TRBD1 (6 bases). The CDR3 is made up of 14 amino acids. V was pared by 5 bases and J by 2 bases, with 13 bases between. The germline V gene encodes CDR1 GTSNPN and CDR2 SVGIG (reference sequence). CDR3 coding DNA: TGTGCCTGGGCCGAACAGGGCCGCAATCAGCCCCAGCATTTT. It codes for CAWAEQGRNQPQHF. Full variable domain (remainder filled in from reference TRBV30 and TRBJ1-5): SQTIHQWPATLVQPVGSPLSLECTVEGTSNPNLYWYRQAAGRGLQLLFYSVGIGQISSEVPQNLSASRPQDRQFILSSKKLLLSDSGFYLCAWAEQGRNQPQHFGDGTRLSIL.

The chain uses TRBV6-5 and TRBJ1-1; TRBD1 aligns across 8 bases. The CDR3 runs to 13 residues. Per germline, CDR1 MNHEY and CDR2 SVGAGI. With V trimmed by 5 bases and J by 4 bases, 3 bases remained unmatched. The CDR3 protein is CASSEGTGTEAFF. As DNA, the CDR3 is TGTGCCAGCAGTGAAGGGACAGGCACTGAAGCTTTCTTT.

The chain recombines TRBV6-1 with TRBJ1-4, with D hard to call. Germline-derived CDR1 and CDR2 are MNHNS and SASEGT. The V and J ends lost 10 bases and 6 bases respectively, with 15 bases between them. This CDR3 has 13 residues. CDR3 loop: CATRRTVDEKLFF. CDR3 bases: TGTGCCACCCGTAGGACGGTGGATGAAAAACTGTTTTTT.

The CDR3: CASSPTAGNYGYTF. CDR3 bases: TGTGCCAGCAGCCCTACCGCGGGGAATTATGGCTACACCTTC. The chain carries TRBV7-2 and TRBJ1-2; D is unresolved. This CDR3 contains 14 residues. Germline-derived CDR1 and CDR2 are SGHTA and FQGNSA. V dropped 5 bases and J dropped 5 bases, with 15 bases sitting between them.